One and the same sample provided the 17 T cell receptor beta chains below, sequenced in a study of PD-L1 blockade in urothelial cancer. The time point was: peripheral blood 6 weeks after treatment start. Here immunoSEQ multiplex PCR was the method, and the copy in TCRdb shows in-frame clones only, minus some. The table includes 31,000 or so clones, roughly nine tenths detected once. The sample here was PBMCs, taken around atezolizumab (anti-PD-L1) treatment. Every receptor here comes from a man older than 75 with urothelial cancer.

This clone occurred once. The CDR3 nucleotides read TGCAGCGTTGGCCAAAGGACAGGGAACACTGAAGCTTTCTTT. Encoded protein: CSVGQRTGNTEAFF. The chain employs TRBV29-1 and TRBJ1-1; 7 bases agree with TRBD1. The CDR3 is 14 residues long. J was trimmed by 1 base and V by 4 bases; bases with no gene match: 6. The germline V gene has CDR1 SQVTM and CDR2 ANQGSEA.

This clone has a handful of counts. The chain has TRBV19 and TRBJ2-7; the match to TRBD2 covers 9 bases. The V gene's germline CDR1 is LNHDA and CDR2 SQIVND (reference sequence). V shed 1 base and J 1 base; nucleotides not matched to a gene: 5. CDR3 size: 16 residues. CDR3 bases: TGTGCCAGTAGTATAGGTGGTAGCGGGAGATCCTACGAGCAGTACTTC. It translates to CASSIGGSGRSYEQYF.

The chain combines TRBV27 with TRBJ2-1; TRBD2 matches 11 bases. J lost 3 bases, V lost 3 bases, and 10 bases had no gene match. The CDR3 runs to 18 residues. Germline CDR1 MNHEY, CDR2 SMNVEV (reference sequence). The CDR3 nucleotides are TGTGCCAGCAGTTTGATGCTAGCGGGGGGTCGACTCTACAATGAGCAGTTCTTC. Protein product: CASSLMLAGGRLYNEQFF.

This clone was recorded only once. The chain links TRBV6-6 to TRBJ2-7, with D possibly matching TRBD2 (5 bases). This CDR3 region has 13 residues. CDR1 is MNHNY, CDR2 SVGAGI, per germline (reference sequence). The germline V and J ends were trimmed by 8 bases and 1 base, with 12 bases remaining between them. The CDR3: CASGSPASYEQYF. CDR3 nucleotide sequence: TGTGCCAGCGGGAGCCCCGCATCCTACGAGCAGTACTTC.

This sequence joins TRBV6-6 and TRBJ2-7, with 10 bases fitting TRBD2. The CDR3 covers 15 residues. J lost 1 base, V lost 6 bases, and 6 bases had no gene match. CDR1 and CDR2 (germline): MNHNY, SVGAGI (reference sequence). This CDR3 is CASSPWTSGSYEQYF. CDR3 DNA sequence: TGTGCCAGCAGCCCTTGGACTAGCGGTTCCTACGAGCAGTACTTC.

The CDR3 coding sequence is TGCGCCAGCAGAACAACTCGACTAGCGGATCTGCCGATTTACAATGAGCAGTTCTTC. Translated, it gives CASRTTRLADLPIYNEQFF. The J gene is TRBJ2-1, the V gene TRBV23-1; 9 bases align to TRBD2. TRBV23-1 has ORF status, its function being uncertain. V lost 6 bases and J lost 4; bases outside the gene matches: 19. The CDR3 spans 19 residues.

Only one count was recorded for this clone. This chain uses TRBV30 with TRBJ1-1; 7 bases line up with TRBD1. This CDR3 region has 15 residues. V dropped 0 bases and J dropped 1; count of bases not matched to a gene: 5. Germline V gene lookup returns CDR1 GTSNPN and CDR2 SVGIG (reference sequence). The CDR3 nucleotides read TGTGCCTGGAGTGTAGGGTCAGGGGGGAACACTGAAGCTTTCTTT. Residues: CAWSVGSGGNTEAFF.

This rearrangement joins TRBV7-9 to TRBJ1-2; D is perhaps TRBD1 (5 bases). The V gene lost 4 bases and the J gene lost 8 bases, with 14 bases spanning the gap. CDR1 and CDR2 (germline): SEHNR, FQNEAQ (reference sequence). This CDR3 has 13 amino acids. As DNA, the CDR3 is TGTGCCAGCAGCTCTAATACAGGACGCGGCTACACCTTC. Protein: CASSSNTGRGYTF. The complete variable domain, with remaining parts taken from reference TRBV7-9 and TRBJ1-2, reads DTGVSQNPRHKITKRGQNVTFRCDPISEHNRLYWYRQTLGQGPEFLTYFQNEAQLEKSRLLSDRFSAERPKGSFSTLEIQRTEQGDSAMYLCASSSNTGRGYTFGSGTRLTVV.

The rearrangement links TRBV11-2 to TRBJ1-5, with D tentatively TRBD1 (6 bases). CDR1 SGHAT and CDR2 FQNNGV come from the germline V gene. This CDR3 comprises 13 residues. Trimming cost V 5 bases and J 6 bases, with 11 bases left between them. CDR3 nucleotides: TGTGCCAGCAGCCGGGGGGGCTCTCAGCCCCAGCATTTT. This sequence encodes CASSRGGSQPQHF.

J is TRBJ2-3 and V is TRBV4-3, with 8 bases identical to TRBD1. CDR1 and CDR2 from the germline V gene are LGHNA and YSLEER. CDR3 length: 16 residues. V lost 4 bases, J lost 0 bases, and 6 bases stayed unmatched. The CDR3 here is CASSPGQGRSTDTQYF. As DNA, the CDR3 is TGCGCCAGCAGCCCTGGACAGGGCAGGAGCACAGATACGCAGTATTTT.

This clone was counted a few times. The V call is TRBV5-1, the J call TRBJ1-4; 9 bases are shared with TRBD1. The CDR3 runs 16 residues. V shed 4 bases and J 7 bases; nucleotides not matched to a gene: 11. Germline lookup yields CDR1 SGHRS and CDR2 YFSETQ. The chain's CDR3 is CASSPAAGQGTEKLFF. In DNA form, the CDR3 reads TGCGCCAGCAGCCCAGCTGCGGGACAGGGTACTGAAAAACTGTTTTTT.

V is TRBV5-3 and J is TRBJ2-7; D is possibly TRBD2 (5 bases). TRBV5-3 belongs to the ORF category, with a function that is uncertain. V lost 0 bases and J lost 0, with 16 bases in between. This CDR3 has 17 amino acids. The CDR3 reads CARSLAVTGISSYEQYF. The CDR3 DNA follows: TGTGCCAGAAGCTTGGCTGTGACGGGGATTAGCTCCTACGAGCAGTACTTC.

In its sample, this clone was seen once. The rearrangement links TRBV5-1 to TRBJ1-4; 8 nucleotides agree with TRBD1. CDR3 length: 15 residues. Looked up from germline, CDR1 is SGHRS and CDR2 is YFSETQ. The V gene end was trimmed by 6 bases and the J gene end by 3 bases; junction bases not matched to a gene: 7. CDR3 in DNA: TGCGCCAGCACTTGGCAGGGGGCTTCTAATGAAAAACTGTTTTTT. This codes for CASTWQGASNEKLFF.

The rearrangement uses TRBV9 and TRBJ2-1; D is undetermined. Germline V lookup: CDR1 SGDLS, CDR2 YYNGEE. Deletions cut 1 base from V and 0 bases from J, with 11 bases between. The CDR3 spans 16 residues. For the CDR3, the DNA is TGTGCCAGCAGCGTAACAGCCCTGAGCTCCTACAATGAGCAGTTCTTC. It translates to CASSVTALSSYNEQFF.

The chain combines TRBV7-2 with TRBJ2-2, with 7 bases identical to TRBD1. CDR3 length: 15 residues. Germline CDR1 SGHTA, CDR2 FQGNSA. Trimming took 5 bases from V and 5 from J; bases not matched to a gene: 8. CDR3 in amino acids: CASSPDRVGTGELFF. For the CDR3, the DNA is TGTGCCAGCAGCCCAGACAGGGTGGGGACCGGGGAGCTGTTTTTT.

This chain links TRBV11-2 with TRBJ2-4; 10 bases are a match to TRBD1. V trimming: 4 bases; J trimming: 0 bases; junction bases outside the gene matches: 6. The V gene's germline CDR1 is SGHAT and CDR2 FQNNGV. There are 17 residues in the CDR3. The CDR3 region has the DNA TGTGCCAGCAGCTCCGGGACAGGGGCCGTAGCCAAAAACATTCAGTACTTC. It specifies CASSSGTGAVAKNIQYF.

The CDR3 loop reads CASSQDIGQGAIGYTF. In DNA form, the CDR3 reads TGTGCCAGCAGCCAAGATATTGGGCAGGGGGCGATCGGCTACACCTTC. The gene calls are TRBV4-2 and TRBJ1-2; 8 nucleotides align to TRBD1. The germline gives CDR1 LGHNA, CDR2 YNFKEQ. V was pared by 0 bases and J by 8 bases, with 11 bases of the junction left unmatched. This CDR3 contains 16 residues.